Presented here are 10 T cell receptor beta chains from one specimen sequenced in a study of OX40 agonist ivuxolimab in advanced cancers. Clones were read by immunoSEQ multiplex PCR, and TCRdb kept only the in-frame ones, dropping some. This sample has about 95,000 clones, with roughly 84% found just once. Sequencing was performed on CD4+ or CD8+ T cells sorted from blood, taken in a trial of the OX40 agonist ivuxolimab. All receptors derive from an adult with an advanced solid tumor such as melanoma, head and neck, liver or kidney cancer.

Here the CDR3 reads CASSDPPSRTTEAFF. The CDR3 DNA reads as TGTGCCAGCAGCGACCCCCCCTCCCGAACGACTGAAGCTTTCTTT. The chain combines TRBV7-9 with TRBJ1-1; unclear D gene. Per the germline V gene, CDR1 is SEHNR and CDR2 is FQNEAQ (reference sequence). The CDR3 length is 15 residues. The germline V and J ends were trimmed by 5 bases and 5 bases, with 18 bases remaining between them.

This clone showed up just once. The V call is TRBV7-8, the J call TRBJ2-7; D remains unclear. Trimming cost V 1 base and J 1 base, with 8 bases left between them. In germline, CDR1 is SGHVS, CDR2 FQNEAQ. This CDR3 comprises 14 residues. CDR3 in amino acids: CASSLEEGSYEQYF. CDR3 DNA sequence: TGTGCCAGCAGCTTAGAGGAAGGATCCTACGAGCAGTACTTC.

The rearrangement joins TRBV9 to TRBJ2-1; D perhaps matches TRBD1 (6 bases). V gave up 3 bases and J gave up 5 bases, with 24 bases separating them. Per germline, CDR1 SGDLS and CDR2 YYNGEE. This CDR3 has 18 amino acids. Here the CDR3 reads CASSGTRGYPTINNEQFF. Here the CDR3 DNA reads TGTGCCAGCAGCGGGACAAGGGGGTATCCTACCATAAACAATGAGCAGTTCTTC.

Concerning this clone: In the same sample, other DNA sequences code for this CDR3. The genes are TRBV19 and TRBJ1-1; TRBD1 aligns across 7 bases. Germline-derived CDR1 and CDR2 are LNHDA and SQIVND (reference sequence). This CDR3 is built from 13 residues. The V and J ends lost 4 bases and 7 bases, in that order; junction bases with no gene match: 6. CDR3: CASSSGQGVEAFF. CDR3 nucleotides: TGTGCCAGTAGTAGCGGGCAGGGGGTTGAAGCTTTCTTT.

The chain combines TRBV5-8 with TRBJ1-2, with TRBD1 identical over 7 bases. The germline gives CDR1 SGHTS, CDR2 YDEGEE. The CDR3 runs to 13 residues. Trimming at V came to 10 bases and at J to 7 bases, leaving 13 bases not matched to a gene. The CDR3 loop reads CADRQGVVAGYTF. Written as DNA, the CDR3 is TGTGCCGACCGACAGGGAGTGGTGGCTGGCTACACCTTC.

The rearrangement links TRBV18 to TRBJ1-2; 7 positions match TRBD1. The length of the CDR3 is 13 residues. Per germline, CDR1 KGHSH and CDR2 LQKENI. V trimming: 6 bases; J trimming: 7 bases; junction bases outside the gene matches: 8. The chain's CDR3 is CASSQGTEVGYTF. Here the CDR3 DNA reads TGTGCCAGCTCCCAGGGGACAGAAGTTGGCTACACCTTC.

This rearrangement joins TRBV28 to TRBJ2-7; 12 nucleotides line up with TRBD2. Per germline, CDR1 MDHEN and CDR2 SYDVKM. The CDR3 is 14 residues long. The J segment lost 6 bases and the V segment lost 6 bases, leaving 6 bases of the junction unmatched. The CDR3 region has the DNA TGTGCCAGCAGGCCTAGCGGGAGGGTTTTCGAGCAGTACTTC. This translates into CASRPSGRVFEQYF.

The CDR3 loop reads CASSFNSPGVGDTQYF. CDR3 sequence (DNA): TGTGCCAGCAGTTTTAATTCTCCGGGAGTGGGGGATACGCAGTATTTT. The chain links TRBV27 to TRBJ2-3; possibly TRBD2 for D (6 bases). The CDR3 has 16 amino acids. Germline V gene sequence: CDR1 MNHEY, CDR2 SMNVEV (reference sequence). V lost 3 bases and J 6 bases, leaving 19 bases between the germline ends.

The chain uses TRBV27 and TRBJ2-1, with 9 bases fitting TRBD2. Germline CDR1 and CDR2: MNHEY and SMNVEV (reference sequence). J gave up 4 bases and V 5 bases, and 3 bases lay outside the gene matches. This CDR3 has 14 amino acids. The CDR3 nucleotides read TGTGCCAGCAGTCCTAGCGGGGTTTACAATGAGCAGTTCTTC. As protein: CASSPSGVYNEQFF.

V is TRBV7-9 and J is TRBJ2-7, with TRBD2 matching over 9 bases. The germline CDR1 and CDR2 sequences are SEHNR and FQNEAQ (reference sequence). CDR3 length: 13 residues. J gave up 2 bases and V 11 bases, and 7 bases lay outside the gene matches. The CDR3 is CASGSGRAYEQYF. The CDR3, as DNA: TGTGCCTCCGGTAGCGGGAGAGCCTACGAGCAGTACTTC.